This paragraph reports one T cell receptor beta chain. Trimming took 4 bases from V and 1 from J, leaving 16 bases between them. This CDR3 is built from 16 residues. Germline values: CDR1 SGHAT, CDR2 FQNNGV. Those enrolled, adults aged roughly 18 to 100 years, came from about two dozen US areas. Recovered status applied to Cohort 3 donors who had two consecutive negative PCRs. It also applied to those with clearance or with symptom resolution. Produced via immunoSEQ multiplex PCR; TCRdb's table is partial and in-frame only. The repertoire consists of more than 400,000 clones, with about nine tenths occurring once and the leading ten covering about 0.7%. This entry comes from a study of blood T cell repertoires in COVID-19. Overall study: Donors in the United States, Italy and Spain gave samples during acute or convalescent COVID-19.

The clonotype was recovered from a woman aged 18-35 years who had recovered from COVID-19. Sequenced input: PBMCs or T cells enriched from blood (not recorded which). The chain carries TRBV11-2 and TRBJ1-1; D is possibly TRBD1 (6 bases). CDR3 loop: CASSYAGTRGNTEAFF. DNA of the CDR3: TGTGCCAGCAGCTACGCCGGGACACGGGGGAACACTGAAGCTTTCTTT.